The 21 T cell receptor beta chains reported below all come from one sample, sequenced in a study of blood T cell repertoires in COVID-19. Assay: immunoSEQ multiplex PCR; the TCRdb copy retains only in-frame clones and omits some. This table holds 350,000 to 550,000 clones, around 90% found once. Sequencing input: PBMCs or T cells enriched from blood (not recorded which). These receptors were taken from a woman aged 18-35 years with acute COVID-19.

V usage is TRBV3-1 (or the pseudogene TRBV3-2) and J usage is TRBJ2-3; 16 positions agree with TRBD2. The CDR3 covers 21 residues. Looked up from germline, CDR1 is LGHDT and CDR2 is YNNKEL (reference sequence). The ends lost 4 bases at V and 4 bases at J; junction bases unmatched: 17. The CDR3 DNA is TGTGCCAGCAGCCGAATTCCGGGACTAGCGGGGGGGAGGTCCTCGGCAGATACGCAGTATTTT. It yields the protein CASSRIPGLAGGRSSADTQYF.

The chain couples TRBV25-1 to TRBJ2-6; D is undetermined. The CDR3 is 15 residues long. V lost 1 base, J lost 0 bases, and 4 bases lay in between. The germline CDR1 and CDR2 sequences are MGHDK and SYGVNS. CDR3 bases: TGTGCCAGCAGTGAATTATACTCTGGGGCCAACGTCCTGACTTTC. The encoded protein is CASSELYSGANVLTF.

The chain carries TRBV6-6 and TRBJ1-1; 7 bases agree with TRBD1. V lost 6 bases, J lost 5 bases, and 12 bases stayed unmatched. The germline gives CDR1 MNHNY, CDR2 SVGAGI (reference sequence). The length of the CDR3 is 15 residues. In nucleotides, the CDR3 is TGTGCCAGCAGACGCATTGAGGGGGCATATACTGAAGCTTTCTTT. Translating it yields CASRRIEGAYTEAFF.

This chain uses TRBV27 with TRBJ2-4; 13 positions match TRBD2. The CDR3 contains 17 residues. CDR1 and CDR2 from the germline V gene are MNHEY and SMNVEV (reference sequence). The V segment lost 5 bases and the J segment 9 bases; nucleotides outside the gene matches: 13. This CDR3 reads CASSHQGTSGIRVIQYF. DNA of the CDR3: TGTGCCAGCAGTCACCAGGGGACTAGCGGGATTAGGGTCATTCAGTACTTC.

CDR3: CASRQTYGELFF. CDR3 bases: TGTGCCAGCAGGCAGACTTACGGGGAGCTGTTTTTT. The rearrangement uses TRBV2 and TRBJ2-2; D not resolved. The V end lost 6 bases, the J end lost 7 bases, and 9 bases lay between the germline ends. The germline gives CDR1 SNHLY, CDR2 FYNNEI. This CDR3 has 12 residues.

This chain joins TRBV18 and TRBJ2-1; TRBD1 aligns across 8 bases. The CDR3 extends over 15 amino acids. Germline V gene data show CDR1 as KGHSH and CDR2 as LQKENI. V shed 4 bases and J 5 bases; nucleotides not matched to a gene: 7. The CDR3 reads CASSRGQGKDNEQFF. For the CDR3, the DNA is TGTGCCAGCTCACGCGGACAGGGTAAGGACAATGAGCAGTTCTTC.

The chain joins TRBV20-1 to TRBJ1-4, with 7 bases identical to TRBD1. This CDR3 comprises 11 residues. The J segment lost 8 bases and the V segment lost 5 bases, leaving 2 bases of the junction unmatched. The germline CDR1 and CDR2 sequences are DFQATT and SNEGSKA (reference sequence). In DNA, the CDR3 is TGCAGTGCTTTGGGACAGGAAAAACTGTTTTTT. Translating it yields CSALGQEKLFF.

The chain carries TRBV18 and TRBJ2-1, with D possibly TRBD1 on 6 matching bases. The CDR3 has 13 amino acids. Germline CDR1 and CDR2: KGHSH and LQKENI. Trimming stripped 4 bases from V and 10 bases from J, with 14 bases between. The chain's CDR3 is CASSRLPTGEQFF. For the CDR3, the DNA is TGTGCCAGCTCACGCTTGCCGACAGGAGAGCAGTTCTTC.

The chain links TRBV4-1 to TRBJ2-1; TRBD2 aligns across 12 bases. CDR1 is MGHRA and CDR2 is YSYEKL in the germline V gene. The V segment lost 0 bases and the J segment 7 bases; nucleotides outside the gene matches: 7. The CDR3 is 17 amino acids. CDR3 protein: CASSQDQLAGGRNEQFF. In nucleotides, the CDR3 is TGCGCCAGCAGCCAAGATCAGCTAGCGGGAGGGAGGAATGAGCAGTTCTTC.

The V and J genes are TRBV12-1 and TRBJ2-7; the table calls TRBD1, which could not be checked here. TRBV12-1 is classified as a pseudogene. This CDR3 spans 14 amino acids. CDR3 sequence: CASSVRDNSYEQYF. The CDR3 nucleotides read TGTGCCAGCAGCGTTCGGGACAACTCCTACGAGCAGTACTTC.

This rearrangement joins TRBV19 to TRBJ1-1; the D gene is possibly TRBD1 (6 bases). The germline CDR1 and CDR2 sequences are LNHDA and SQIVND (reference sequence). The V gene lost 5 bases and the J gene lost 5 bases, with 15 bases spanning the gap. The CDR3 sequence is 14 residues long. The CDR3 sequence: CASSLAGRGTEAFF. CDR3 nucleotides: TGTGCCAGTAGTTTGGCAGGGAGGGGGACTGAAGCTTTCTTT.

Details on this clone: The sample contains more than one DNA sequence encoding this CDR3. The genes are TRBV28 and TRBJ1-1; D remains ambiguous. V lost 4 bases, J lost 0 bases, and 6 bases lay in between. This CDR3 spans 13 amino acids. Germline-derived CDR1 and CDR2 are MDHEN and SYDVKM. The CDR3 protein is CASSSTLNTEAFF. CDR3 nucleotides: TGTGCCAGCAGTTCAACACTGAACACTGAAGCTTTCTTT.

The chain uses TRBV5-5 and TRBJ1-5; 8 bases agree with TRBD1. J was trimmed by 3 bases and V by 0 bases; bases with no gene match: 2. The CDR3 is made up of 15 amino acids. From germline, CDR1 is SGHKS and CDR2 YYEKEE (reference sequence). CDR3 DNA: TGTGCCAGCAGCTTGGACAGGGGGAACAATCAGCCCCAGCATTTT. Translating gives CASSLDRGNNQPQHF.

The V call is TRBV19, the J call TRBJ1-1; D not resolved. Trimming took off 7 bases at V and 7 bases at J, with 10 bases between the two ends. CDR1 and CDR2 from the germline V gene are LNHDA and SQIVND (reference sequence). The CDR3 is 11 residues long. CDR3 nucleotides: TGTGCCAGTACCATACGCGGTGAAGCTTTCTTT. Translating gives CASTIRGEAFF. Full variable domain (missing parts from reference TRBV19 and TRBJ1-1): DGGITQSPKYLFRKEGQNVTLSCEQNLNHDAMYWYRQDPGQGLRLIYYSQIVNDFQKGDIAEGYSVSREKKESFPLTVTSAQKNPTAFYLCASTIRGEAFFGQGTRLTVV.

The rearrangement uses TRBV4-1 and TRBJ1-6; D gene uncertain. The CDR3 contains 14 residues. V lost 4 bases and J 7 bases, leaving 11 bases between the germline ends. CDR1 is MGHRA and CDR2 is YSYEKL in the germline V gene. CDR3 residues: CASSPGYENSPLHF. The CDR3 DNA follows: TGCGCCAGCAGCCCCGGGTATGAGAATTCACCCCTCCACTTT.

The CDR3 region has the DNA TGTGCCAGCAGTAGAGGACAGGGTCTGAACGAGCAGTACTTC. It is translated as CASSRGQGLNEQYF. The V call is TRBV28, the J call TRBJ2-7; 8 bases are shared with TRBD1. Germline trimming cut 5 bases from V and 5 bases from J; bases unmatched to any gene: 8. Germline lookup yields CDR1 MDHEN and CDR2 SYDVKM. The CDR3 spans 14 residues.

This clone showed up just a few times. Additional DNA sequences in this sample encode the identical CDR3. The rearrangement joins TRBV4-1 to TRBJ1-2, with TRBD1 identical over 10 bases. V was clipped by 1 base and J by 6 bases; unmatched bases: 2. The CDR3 has 14 residues. CDR1 is MGHRA, CDR2 YSYEKL, per germline. The CDR3 DNA reads TGCGCCAGCAGCCAAGCGGGGACAGGGGATGGCTACACCTTC. Its translation: CASSQAGTGDGYTF.

The rearrangement uses TRBV6-4 and TRBJ1-2; 9 nucleotides match TRBD1. Germline loops: CDR1 MRHNA, CDR2 SNTAGT. The CDR3 is 14 amino acids. V lost 2 bases, J lost 10 bases, and 8 bases stayed unmatched. The CDR3: CASSDRPGTGFYTF. The DNA for the CDR3 is TGTGCCAGCAGTGACCGTCCCGGGACAGGGTTCTACACCTTC.

The DNA for the CDR3 is TGTGCCAGCAGCGACGGCAACCAGGGTTACGAGCAGTACTTC. The encoded protein is CASSDGNQGYEQYF. V gene TRBV7-9 combines with J gene TRBJ2-7; possibly TRBD1 for D (5 bases). Trimming took 5 bases from V and 4 from J, leaving 15 bases between them. This CDR3 region has 14 residues. The germline V gene has CDR1 SEHNR and CDR2 FQNEAQ (reference sequence).

The chain carries TRBV5-5 and TRBJ2-2; tentatively, D is TRBD1 (6 bases). V lost 4 bases and J lost 1, with 11 bases in between. This CDR3 has 15 amino acids. Germline assignment: CDR1 SGHKS and CDR2 YYEKEE (reference sequence). CDR3 residues: CASSVGHQNTGELFF. CDR3 sequence (DNA): TGTGCCAGCAGCGTGGGACATCAGAACACCGGGGAGCTGTTTTTT.

The chain recombines TRBV15 with TRBJ1-2; D possibly corresponds to TRBD1 (5 bases). There are 14 residues in the CDR3. The V end lost 5 bases, the J end lost 2 bases, and 12 bases lay between the germline ends. CDR1 LNHNV and CDR2 YYDKDF come from the germline V gene (reference sequence). The CDR3 sequence: CATSGLGQNYGYTF. CDR3 DNA: TGTGCCACCAGCGGGCTCGGACAAAACTATGGCTACACCTTC.